This T cell receptor (beta chain) stems from a study of blood T cells in healthy people across ages. Trimming removed 4 bases from V and 6 bases from J, with 13 bases in between. Per the germline V gene, CDR1 is SGHRS and CDR2 is YFSETQ. The length of the CDR3 is 13 residues. Combining a sample-barcoded 5' primer with a J-beta primer mix, a second PCR ran for 7 to 11 cycles. From the 5' RACE reads, TCRdb called clonotypes with MiXCR, one entry per CDR3 protein. Of roughly 1,300,000 distinct CDR3 sequences in the sample, approximately 59% were seen once. The clonotype was recovered from a man younger than 35 in good health. The sequenced sample consisted of blood. J is TRBJ1-2 and V is TRBV5-1; D is unclear. This chain's CDR3 is CASSRTGVDGYTF. The DNA for the CDR3 is TGCGCCAGCAGCCGTACCGGGGTGGATGGCTACACCTTC.